The text below deals with one T cell receptor beta chain. As originally analysed: Reference gene primers were amplified, and this amplification served to estimate nucleated cell counts. Profiled with immunoSEQ multiplex PCR; TCRdb holds only in-frame clones, not every one. V and J calls and clone size are copied from that table; D and trimming were computed from the DNA. Of 200,000 to 300,000 clones in the sample, over 85% were seen once. This sample was included in a study of blood T cell repertoires in COVID-19. The CDR3 spans 16 residues. V shed 0 bases, J shed 1 base, and the junction held 2 bases outside the gene matches. Per the germline V gene, CDR1 is SGHVS and CDR2 is FNYEAQ.

This sequence originates from a woman aged 25 to 39 with acute COVID-19. The chain carries TRBV7-6 and TRBJ2-2, with TRBD1 identical over 7 bases. The sequencing input was PBMCs or T cells enriched from blood (not recorded which). The CDR3 is CASSLARTGNTGELFF. The DNA for the CDR3 is TGTGCCAGCAGCTTAGCGAGGACAGGGAACACCGGGGAGCTGTTTTTT.